Listed below are T cell receptor beta chains from one sample, sequenced in a study of blood T cell repertoires in COVID-19. Using immunoSEQ multiplex PCR, the repertoire was profiled, and TCRdb retains in-frame clones only, with some absent. The data hold 30,000 to 40,000 clones, with 75% to 90% observed a single time. The material sequenced was peripheral blood. The receptor set was obtained from a man aged 55 to 70 with active COVID-19. CDR3s include the opening cysteine and the closing phenylalanine or tryptophan. The D gene is left open where the match is weak. Some rows have no size entry. The others give once, few or many, or a class for an expanded clone.

j_gene | abundance | d_gene | v_gene | CDR3aa | CDR3nt
TRBJ2-5 | once | TRBD2 | TRBV6-5 | CASSYSGQGGETQYF | TGTGCCAGCAGTTACTCGGGGCAGGGAGGGGAGACCCAGTACTTC
TRBJ2-5 | NA | NA | TRBV19 | CASSPRQTQETQYF | TGTGCCAGTAGTCCCAGACAGACCCAAGAGACCCAGTACTTC
TRBJ1-1 | NA | TRBD1 | TRBV3-1/TRBV3-2 | CASSFRDRGSEAFF | TGTGCCAGCAGCTTCCGGGACAGGGGGTCTGAAGCTTTCTTT
TRBJ1-3 | NA | TRBD1 | TRBV28 | CASSSIGQGARNTIYF | TGTGCCAGCAGCTCGATTGGACAGGGGGCTAGAAACACCATATATTTT
TRBJ2-5 | NA | TRBD2 | TRBV7-3 | CASSPFRGTAGASRGGETQYF | TGTGCCAGCAGCCCCTTCCGAGGAACAGCGGGAGCGAGTAGGGGCGGGGAGACCCAGTACTTC
TRBJ2-1 | NA | NA | TRBV24-1 | CATSEDGTGYEQFF | TGTGCCACCAGTGAGGACGGGACTGGCTATGAGCAGTTCTTC
TRBJ2-5 | NA | NA | TRBV29-1 | CSVERMETQYF | TGCAGCGTGGAGAGGATGGAGACCCAGTACTTC
TRBJ2-7 | NA | TRBD2 | TRBV5-1 | CASSLVLAGGTYEQYF | TGCGCCAGCAGCTTGGTTCTAGCGGGAGGAACCTACGAGCAGTACTTC
TRBJ2-2 | once | TRBD2 | TRBV6-1 | CASSEGRLAGVTGELFF | TGTGCCAGCAGTGAAGGACGGCTAGCGGGAGTTACCGGGGAGCTGTTTTTT
TRBJ2-2 | NA | TRBD1 | TRBV11-3 | CASSLGGQGAGELFF | TGTGCCAGCAGCTTAGGCGGACAGGGTGCCGGGGAGCTGTTTTTT
TRBJ2-1 | NA | NA | TRBV19 | CASSIYRGTLGNEQFF | TGTGCCAGTAGTATATATCGCGGGACTCTGGGCAATGAGCAGTTCTTC
TRBJ2-1 | NA | TRBD2 | TRBV19 | CASRGTRGLTNISNEQFF | TGTGCCAGTAGGGGGACTAGGGGTCTGACCAACATAAGCAATGAGCAGTTCTTC
TRBJ2-7 | NA | NA | TRBV5-4 | CASSFRDTDYEQYF | TGTGCCAGCAGCTTCCGGGACACAGACTACGAGCAGTACTTC
TRBJ2-7 | NA | TRBD2 | TRBV18 | CASSPRLAGVPYEQYF | TGTGCCAGCTCACCGCGACTAGCGGGGGTTCCCTACGAGCAGTACTTC
TRBJ2-3 | NA | TRBD1 | TRBV3-1/TRBV3-2 | CASSFGTAIYTDTQYF | TGTGCCAGCAGCTTCGGGACAGCTATCTACACAGATACGCAGTATTTT
TRBJ2-1 | NA | NA | TRBV18 | CASSPRAGLDNEQFF | TGTGCCAGCTCACCACGAGCGGGCTTAGACAATGAGCAGTTCTTC
TRBJ2-1 | NA | NA | TRBV2 | CASRKARGNEQFF | TGTGCCAGCAGGAAGGCAAGGGGCAATGAGCAGTTCTTC
TRBJ2-7 | NA | TRBD1 | TRBV19 | CASSRQGKGSTDSYEQYF | TGTGCCAGTAGTAGACAGGGGAAAGGCTCAACGGACTCCTACGAGCAGTACTTC
TRBJ2-1 | NA | TRBD2 | TRBV11-3 | CASSLDYGLAGNNEQFF | TGTGCCAGCAGCTTAGATTATGGACTAGCGGGAAACAATGAGCAGTTCTTC
TRBJ1-2 | NA | TRBD1 | TRBV28 | CASSFRDRYTF | TGTGCCAGCAGTTTCCGGGACAGATACACCTTC
TRBJ2-5 | NA | TRBD1 | TRBV19 | CASSMGTGGQTQYF | TGTGCCAGTAGTATGGGGACAGGGGGGCAGACCCAGTACTTC
TRBJ2-7 | NA | NA | TRBV5-1 | CASSLSGQVGYF | TGCGCCAGCAGCTTAAGCGGGCAGGTAGGGTACTTC
TRBJ2-5 | NA | TRBD1 | TRBV19 | CATAGQEGETQYF | TGTGCCACCGCGGGACAGGAGGGAGAGACCCAGTACTTC
TRBJ2-7 | once | TRBD2 | TRBV20-1 | CSASPLRRTSWYEQYF | TGCAGTGCTAGTCCTTTAAGAAGGACTAGCTGGTACGAGCAGTACTTC
TRBJ2-5 | NA | TRBD1 | TRBV7-9 | CASSKDRLQETQYF | TGTGCCAGCAGCAAGGACAGGTTACAAGAGACCCAGTACTTC
TRBJ2-2 | NA | NA | TRBV5-1 | CASSLGGGANTGELFF | TGCGCCAGCAGCTTGGGCGGGGGCGCGAACACCGGGGAGCTGTTTTTT
TRBJ2-5 | NA | NA | TRBV28 | CASSPPTPLGGETQYF | TGTGCCAGCAGCCCGCCGACGCCTCTAGGAGGAGAGACCCAGTACTTC
TRBJ2-4 | NA | TRBD1 | TRBV28 | CASRTERQGRNIQYF | TGTGCCAGCAGAACTGAACGACAGGGGAGAAACATTCAGTACTTC
TRBJ1-3 | NA | TRBD1 | TRBV7-9 | CASSRQGLSSGNTIYF | TGTGCCAGCAGCAGACAGGGGTTAAGCTCTGGAAACACCATATATTTT
TRBJ1-1 | NA | TRBD1 | TRBV18 | CASSPGSGGAGNTEAFF | TGTGCCAGCTCACCAGGGTCAGGGGGCGCGGGTAACACTGAAGCTTTCTTT
TRBJ1-6 | NA | NA | TRBV10-2 | CASSEDKGRKSPLHF | TGCGCCAGCAGTGAGGATAAGGGGCGAAAATCACCCCTCCACTTT
TRBJ2-1 | NA | TRBD2 | TRBV7-8 | CASSLQLAGTNNEQFF | TGTGCCAGCAGCTTACAACTAGCGGGCACGAACAATGAGCAGTTCTTC
TRBJ2-1 | NA | NA | TRBV28 | CAAEGTHNEQFF | TGTGCCGCGGAGGGAACCCACAATGAGCAGTTCTTC
TRBJ1-1 | few | NA | TRBV7-7 | CASRHITPPGEITEAFF | TGTGCTAGCAGACATATAACTCCCCCGGGGGAAATCACTGAAGCTTTCTTT
TRBJ2-2 | few | TRBD1 | TRBV11-3 | CASRNRGTGELFF | TGTGCCAGCAGGAACAGGGGTACCGGGGAGCTGTTTTTT
TRBJ2-1 | NA | NA | TRBV11-2 | CASSESGSAYNEQFF | TGTGCCAGCAGCGAGAGCGGATCTGCCTACAATGAGCAGTTCTTC
TRBJ2-1 | NA | NA | TRBV4-1 | CASSPILVSSYNEQFF | TGCGCCAGCAGTCCAATATTAGTGAGCTCCTACAATGAGCAGTTCTTC
TRBJ2-1 | NA | TRBD2 | TRBV7-3 | CASSSFGGSGYNEQFF | TGTGCCAGCAGCTCCTTCGGCGGGAGTGGGTACAATGAGCAGTTCTTC
TRBJ2-3 | NA | TRBD2 | TRBV28 | CASSPPWAGVSADTQYF | TGTGCCAGCAGTCCTCCCTGGGCGGGAGTTTCGGCAGATACGCAGTATTTT
TRBJ2-6 | NA | NA | TRBV2 | CASSTGFSGANVLTF | TGTGCCAGCAGTACAGGTTTCTCTGGGGCCAACGTCCTGACTTTC
TRBJ2-2 | NA | NA | TRBV28 | CASKVGPSPTGELFF | TGTGCCAGCAAAGTGGGGCCCTCCCCCACCGGGGAGCTGTTTTTT
TRBJ2-2 | NA | TRBD1 | TRBV29-1 | CSAKTGTVGNTGELFF | TGCAGCGCCAAAACCGGGACAGTCGGAAACACCGGGGAGCTGTTTTTT
TRBJ2-1 | NA | TRBD2 | TRBV5-1 | CASSTIAGAYNEQFF | TGCGCCAGCAGCACCATAGCGGGAGCCTACAATGAGCAGTTCTTC
TRBJ2-7 | NA | NA | TRBV29-1 | CSVGQGRYEQYF | TGCAGCGTTGGGCAGGGGAGATACGAGCAGTACTTC
TRBJ1-6 | NA | NA | TRBV7-8 | CASSLGAPSSYNSPLHF | TGTGCCAGCAGCTTAGGAGCCCCGAGCTCCTATAATTCACCCCTCCACTTT
TRBJ2-5 | once | TRBD1 | TRBV28 | CASSFFPTGVLDQETQYF | TGTGCCAGCAGTTTTTTCCCTACAGGGGTCCTCGACCAAGAGACCCAGTACTTC
TRBJ2-7 | NA | NA | TRBV5-1 | CASSPRDIYEQYF | TGCGCCAGCAGCCCCCGGGACATCTACGAGCAGTACTTC
TRBJ2-7 | NA | NA | TRBV6-5 | CASSYSAPFSSYEQYF | TGTGCCAGCAGTTACTCGGCCCCCTTCAGCTCCTACGAGCAGTACTTC
TRBJ2-1 | NA | TRBD2 | TRBV5-1 | CASSLKAGTSGGYNEQFF | TGCGCCAGCAGCTTAAAAGCTGGGACTAGCGGGGGCTACAATGAGCAGTTCTTC
TRBJ1-5 | NA | TRBD1 | TRBV6-1 | CASSEGTGHIPQHF | TGTGCCAGCAGTGAAGGGACAGGTCACATTCCCCAGCATTTT
TRBJ1-1 | NA | NA | TRBV28 | CASSLFLQAAGAFF | TGTGCCAGCAGTTTATTCCTTCAGGCCGCGGGAGCTTTCTTT
TRBJ1-1 | NA | NA | TRBV3-1/TRBV3-2 | CASSPHGRNTEAFF | TGTGCCAGCAGCCCTCACGGTAGGAACACTGAAGCTTTCTTT